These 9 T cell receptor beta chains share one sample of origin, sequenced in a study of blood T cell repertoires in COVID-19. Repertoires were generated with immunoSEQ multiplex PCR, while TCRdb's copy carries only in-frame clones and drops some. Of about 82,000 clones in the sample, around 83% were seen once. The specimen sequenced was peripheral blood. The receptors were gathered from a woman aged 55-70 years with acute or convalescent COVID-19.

CDR3 amino acids: CASSPRTGGLNSPLHF. The CDR3 nucleotides read TGTGCCAGCAGTCCGAGGACAGGGGGCTTGAATTCACCCCTCCACTTT. This chain links TRBV27 with TRBJ1-6; TRBD1 aligns across 11 bases. Germline CDR1 and CDR2: MNHEY and SMNVEV (reference sequence). The CDR3 sequence is 16 residues long. V shed 5 bases and J 7 bases; nucleotides not matched to a gene: 7.

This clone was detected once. CDR3 sequence reads: CASSEPGNTEAFF. CDR3 nucleotide sequence: TGCGCCAGCAGTGAACCAGGGAACACTGAAGCTTTCTTT. The J gene is TRBJ1-1, the V gene TRBV10-1; unclear D gene. The V gene's germline CDR1 is WNHNN and CDR2 SYGVQD (reference sequence). V was trimmed by 3 bases and J by 1 base, leaving 6 bases between them. This CDR3 region has 13 residues.

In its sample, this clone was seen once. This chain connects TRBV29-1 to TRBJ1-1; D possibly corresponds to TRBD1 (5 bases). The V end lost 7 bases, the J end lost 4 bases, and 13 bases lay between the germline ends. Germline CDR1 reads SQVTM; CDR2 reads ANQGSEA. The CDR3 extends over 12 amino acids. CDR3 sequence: CSAERGGTEAFF. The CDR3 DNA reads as TGCAGCGCCGAAAGGGGTGGCACTGAAGCTTTCTTT.

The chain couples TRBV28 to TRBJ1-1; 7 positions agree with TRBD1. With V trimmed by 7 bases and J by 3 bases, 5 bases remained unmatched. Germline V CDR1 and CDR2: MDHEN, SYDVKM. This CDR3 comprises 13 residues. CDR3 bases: TGTGCCAGCAACCCACAGGGGTACACTGAAGCTTTCTTT. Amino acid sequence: CASNPQGYTEAFF.

This chain's CDR3 is CASSLGSSYEQYF. The CDR3 bases are TGTGCCAGCAGCCTGGGGAGCTCCTACGAGCAGTACTTC. This chain joins TRBV28 and TRBJ2-7; a possible D gene is TRBD2 (5 bases). Germline-derived CDR1 and CDR2 are MDHEN and SYDVKM. V gave up 6 bases and J gave up 0 bases, with 9 bases separating them. The CDR3 loop spans 13 amino acids.

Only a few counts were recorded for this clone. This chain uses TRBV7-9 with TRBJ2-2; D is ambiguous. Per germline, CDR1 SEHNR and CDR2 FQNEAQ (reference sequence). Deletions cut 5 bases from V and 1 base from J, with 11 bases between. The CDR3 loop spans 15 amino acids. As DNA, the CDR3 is TGTGCCAGCAGCCCCCCGGTCTTGAACACCGGGGAGCTGTTTTTT. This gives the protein CASSPPVLNTGELFF.

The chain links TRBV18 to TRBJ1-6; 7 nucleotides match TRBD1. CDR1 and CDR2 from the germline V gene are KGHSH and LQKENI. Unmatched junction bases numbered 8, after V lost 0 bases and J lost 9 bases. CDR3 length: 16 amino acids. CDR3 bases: TGTGCCAGCTCACCACCTGGTAGCAGGGGGAGTTCACCCCTCCACTTT. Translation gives CASSPPGSRGSSPLHF.

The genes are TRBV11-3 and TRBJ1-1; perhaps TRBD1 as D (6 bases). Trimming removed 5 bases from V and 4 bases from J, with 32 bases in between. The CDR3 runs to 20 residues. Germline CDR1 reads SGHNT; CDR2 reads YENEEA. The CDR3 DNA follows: TGTGCCAGCAGCACCCCAGCATCTAGGACAGACAATAAGTGGACCACTGAAGCTTTCTTT. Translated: CASSTPASRTDNKWTTEAFF.

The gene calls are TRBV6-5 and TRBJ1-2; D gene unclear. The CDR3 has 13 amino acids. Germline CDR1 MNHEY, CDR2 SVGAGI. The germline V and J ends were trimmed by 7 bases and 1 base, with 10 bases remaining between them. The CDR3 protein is CASKPSINYGYTF. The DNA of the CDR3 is TGTGCCAGCAAGCCTTCTATTAACTATGGCTACACCTTC.